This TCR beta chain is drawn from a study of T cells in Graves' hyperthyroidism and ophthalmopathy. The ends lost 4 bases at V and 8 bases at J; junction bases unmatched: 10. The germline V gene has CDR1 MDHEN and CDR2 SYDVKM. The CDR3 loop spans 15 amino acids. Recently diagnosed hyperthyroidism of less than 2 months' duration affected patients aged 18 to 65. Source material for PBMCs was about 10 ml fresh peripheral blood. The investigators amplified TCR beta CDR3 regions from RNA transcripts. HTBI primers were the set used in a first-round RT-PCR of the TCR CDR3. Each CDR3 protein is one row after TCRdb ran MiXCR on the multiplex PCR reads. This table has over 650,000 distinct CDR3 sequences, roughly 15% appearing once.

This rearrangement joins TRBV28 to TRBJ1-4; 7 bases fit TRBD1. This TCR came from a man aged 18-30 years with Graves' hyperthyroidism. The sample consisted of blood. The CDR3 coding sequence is TGTGCCAGCAGTTGGACAGGATCAGGAGACGAAAAACTGTTTTTT. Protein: CASSWTGSGDEKLFF.